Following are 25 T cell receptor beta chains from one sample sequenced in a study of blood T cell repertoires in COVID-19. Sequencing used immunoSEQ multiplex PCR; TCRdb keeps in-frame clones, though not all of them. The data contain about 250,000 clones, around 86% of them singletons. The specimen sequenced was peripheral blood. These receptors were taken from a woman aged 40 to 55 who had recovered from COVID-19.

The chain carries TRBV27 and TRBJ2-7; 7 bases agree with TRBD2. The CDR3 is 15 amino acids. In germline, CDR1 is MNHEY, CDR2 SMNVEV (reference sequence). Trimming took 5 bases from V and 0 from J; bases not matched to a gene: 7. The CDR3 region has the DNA TGTGCCAGCAGTCCGCGGGGAGGGAGCTCCTACGAGCAGTACTTC. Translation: CASSPRGGSSYEQYF.

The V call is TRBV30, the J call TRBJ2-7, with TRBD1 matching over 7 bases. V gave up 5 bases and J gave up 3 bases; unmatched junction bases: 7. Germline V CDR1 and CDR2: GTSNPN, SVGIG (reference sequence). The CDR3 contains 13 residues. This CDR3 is CAWAGQDLYEQYF. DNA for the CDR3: TGTGCCTGGGCCGGACAGGACCTCTACGAGCAGTACTTC.

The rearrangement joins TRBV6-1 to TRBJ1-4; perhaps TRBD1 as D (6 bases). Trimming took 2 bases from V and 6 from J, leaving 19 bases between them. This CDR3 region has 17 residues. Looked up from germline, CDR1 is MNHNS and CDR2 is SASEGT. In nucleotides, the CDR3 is TGTGCCAGCAGTGAAACTCTAGGCACAGGGTTGGATGAAAAACTGTTTTTT. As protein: CASSETLGTGLDEKLFF.

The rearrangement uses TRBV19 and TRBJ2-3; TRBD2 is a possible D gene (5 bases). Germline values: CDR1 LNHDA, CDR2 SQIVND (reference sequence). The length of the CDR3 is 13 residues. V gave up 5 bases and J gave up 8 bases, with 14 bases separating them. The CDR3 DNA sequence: TGTGCCAGTAGTTCGGACTCTCTTGCTACGCAGTATTTT. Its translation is CASSSDSLATQYF.

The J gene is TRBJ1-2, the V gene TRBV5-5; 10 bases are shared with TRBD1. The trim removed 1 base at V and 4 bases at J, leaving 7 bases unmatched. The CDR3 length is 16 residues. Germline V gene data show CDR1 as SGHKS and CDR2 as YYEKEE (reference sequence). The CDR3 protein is CASSLLVTGGGYGYTF. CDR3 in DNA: TGTGCCAGCAGCTTGTTGGTGACAGGGGGCGGCTATGGCTACACCTTC. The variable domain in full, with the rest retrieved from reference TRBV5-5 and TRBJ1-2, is DAGVTQSPTHLIKTRGQQVTLRCSPISGHKSVSWYQQVLGQGPQFIFQYYEKEERGRGNFPDRFSARQFPNYSSELNVNALLLGDSALYLCASSLLVTGGGYGYTFGSGTRLTVV.

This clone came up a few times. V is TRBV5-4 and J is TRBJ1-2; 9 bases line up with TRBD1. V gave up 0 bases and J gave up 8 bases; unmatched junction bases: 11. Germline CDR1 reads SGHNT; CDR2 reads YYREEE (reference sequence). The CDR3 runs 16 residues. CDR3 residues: CASSLETGTGKLGYTF. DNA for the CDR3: TGTGCCAGCAGCTTGGAAACCGGGACAGGGAAGTTAGGCTACACCTTC. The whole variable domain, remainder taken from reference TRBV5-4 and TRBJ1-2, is ETGVTQSPTHLIKTRGQQVTLRCSSQSGHNTVSWYQQALGQGPQFIFQYYREEENGRGNFPPRFSGLQFPNYSSELNVNALELDDSALYLCASSLETGTGKLGYTFGSGTRLTVV.

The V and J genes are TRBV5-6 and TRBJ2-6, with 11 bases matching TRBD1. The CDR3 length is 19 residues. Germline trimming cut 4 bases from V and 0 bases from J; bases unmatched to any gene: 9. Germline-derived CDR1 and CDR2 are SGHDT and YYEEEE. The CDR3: CASSTPGQGGRSGANVLTF. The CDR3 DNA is TGTGCCAGCAGCACCCCGGGACAGGGGGGCCGCTCTGGGGCCAACGTCCTGACTTTC.

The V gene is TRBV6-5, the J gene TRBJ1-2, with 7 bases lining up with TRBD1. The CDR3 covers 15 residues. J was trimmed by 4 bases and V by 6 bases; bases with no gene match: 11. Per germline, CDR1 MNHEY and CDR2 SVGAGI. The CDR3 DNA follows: TGTGCCAGCAGAGGACAGGACGGTGGTGGCTATGGCTACACCTTC. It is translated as CASRGQDGGGYGYTF.

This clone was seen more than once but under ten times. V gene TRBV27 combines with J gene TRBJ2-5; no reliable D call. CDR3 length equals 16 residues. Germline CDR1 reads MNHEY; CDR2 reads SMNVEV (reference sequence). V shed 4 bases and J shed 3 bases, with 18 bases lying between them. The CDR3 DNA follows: TGTGCCAGCAGTTCACCTTGGTCCCGTACTGAAGAGACCCAGTACTTC. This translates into CASSSPWSRTEETQYF.

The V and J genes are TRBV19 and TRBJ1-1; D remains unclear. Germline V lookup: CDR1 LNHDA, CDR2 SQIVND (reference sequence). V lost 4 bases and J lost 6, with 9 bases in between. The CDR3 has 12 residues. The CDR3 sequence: CASSKPFAEAFF. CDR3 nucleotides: TGTGCCAGTAGTAAGCCCTTCGCTGAAGCTTTCTTT.

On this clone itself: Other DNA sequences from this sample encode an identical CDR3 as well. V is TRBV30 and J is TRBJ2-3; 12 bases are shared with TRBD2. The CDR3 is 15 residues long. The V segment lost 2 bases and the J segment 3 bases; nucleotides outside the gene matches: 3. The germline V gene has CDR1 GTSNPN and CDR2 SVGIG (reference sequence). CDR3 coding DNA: TGTGCCTGGAGTCCCGGGACTAGCGGGACAGATACGCAGTATTTT. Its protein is CAWSPGTSGTDTQYF.

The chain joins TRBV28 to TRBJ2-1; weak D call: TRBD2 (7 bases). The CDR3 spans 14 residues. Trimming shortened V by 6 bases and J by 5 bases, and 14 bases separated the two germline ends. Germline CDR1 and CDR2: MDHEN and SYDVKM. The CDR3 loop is CASRPGGPNNEQFF. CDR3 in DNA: TGTGCCAGCAGACCGGGGGGCCCCAACAATGAGCAGTTCTTC.

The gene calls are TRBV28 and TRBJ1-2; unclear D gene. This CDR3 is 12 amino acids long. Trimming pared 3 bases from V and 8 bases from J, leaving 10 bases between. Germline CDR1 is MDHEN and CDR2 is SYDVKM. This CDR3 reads CASSLWQSGYTF. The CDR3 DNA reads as TGTGCCAGCAGTTTGTGGCAATCGGGCTACACCTTC.

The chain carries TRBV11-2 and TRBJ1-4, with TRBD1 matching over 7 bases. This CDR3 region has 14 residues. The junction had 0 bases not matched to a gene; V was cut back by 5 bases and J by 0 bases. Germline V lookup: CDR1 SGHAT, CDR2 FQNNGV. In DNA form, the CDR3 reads TGTGCCAGCAGCGGGACAGCAACTAATGAAAAACTGTTTTTT. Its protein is CASSGTATNEKLFF. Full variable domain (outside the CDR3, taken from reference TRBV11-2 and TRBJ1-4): EAGVAQSPRYKIIEKRQSVAFWCNPISGHATLYWYQQILGQGPKLLIQFQNNGVVDDSQLPKDRFSAERLKGVDSTLKIQPAKLEDSAVYLCASSGTATNEKLFFGSGTQLSVL.

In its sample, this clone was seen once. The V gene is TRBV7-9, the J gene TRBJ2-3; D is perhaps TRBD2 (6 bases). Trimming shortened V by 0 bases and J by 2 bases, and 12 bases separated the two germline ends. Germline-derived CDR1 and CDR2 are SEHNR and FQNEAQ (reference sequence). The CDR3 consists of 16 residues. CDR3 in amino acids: CASSLALADSTDTQYF. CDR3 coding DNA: TGTGCCAGCAGCTTAGCTTTAGCGGATTCCACAGATACGCAGTATTTT.

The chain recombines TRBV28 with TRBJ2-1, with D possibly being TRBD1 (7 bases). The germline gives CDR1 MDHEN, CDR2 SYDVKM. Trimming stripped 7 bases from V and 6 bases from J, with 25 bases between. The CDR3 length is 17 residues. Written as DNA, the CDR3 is TGTGCCAGCATCAAGCACGGGACAGTCCAGGGGGGCAATGAGCAGTTCTTC. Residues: CASIKHGTVQGGNEQFF.

The CDR3 here is CASSGLSGRGDDTQYF. CDR3 nucleotide sequence: TGTGCCAGCAGTGGCCTTAGCGGGAGGGGGGACGATACGCAGTATTTT. The chain links TRBV28 to TRBJ2-3, with 11 nucleotides matching TRBD2. The CDR3 consists of 16 residues. After removal of 5 bases from V and 6 bases from J, the junction contained 10 bases not matched to a gene. CDR1 is MDHEN and CDR2 is SYDVKM in the germline V gene.

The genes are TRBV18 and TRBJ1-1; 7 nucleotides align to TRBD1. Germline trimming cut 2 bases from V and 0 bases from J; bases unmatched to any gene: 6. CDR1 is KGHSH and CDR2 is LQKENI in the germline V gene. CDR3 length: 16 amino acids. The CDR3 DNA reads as TGTGCCAGCTCACCAAGGGGACAGTCAATGAACACTGAAGCTTTCTTT. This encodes CASSPRGQSMNTEAFF.

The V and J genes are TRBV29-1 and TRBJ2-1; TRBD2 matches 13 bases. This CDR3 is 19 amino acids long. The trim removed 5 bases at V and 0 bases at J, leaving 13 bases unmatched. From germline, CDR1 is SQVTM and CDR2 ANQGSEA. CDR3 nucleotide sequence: TGCAGCGTTCCTGCTCCGGGACTAGCGGGGTTGAGCTCCTACAATGAGCAGTTCTTC. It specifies CSVPAPGLAGLSSYNEQFF.

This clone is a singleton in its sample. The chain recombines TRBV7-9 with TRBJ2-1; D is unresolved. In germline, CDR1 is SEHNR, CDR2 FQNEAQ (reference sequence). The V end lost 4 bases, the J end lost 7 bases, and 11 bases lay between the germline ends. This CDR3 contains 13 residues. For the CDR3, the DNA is TGTGCCAGCAGCTCCCTGGGCCTGAATGAGCAGTTCTTC. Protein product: CASSSLGLNEQFF.

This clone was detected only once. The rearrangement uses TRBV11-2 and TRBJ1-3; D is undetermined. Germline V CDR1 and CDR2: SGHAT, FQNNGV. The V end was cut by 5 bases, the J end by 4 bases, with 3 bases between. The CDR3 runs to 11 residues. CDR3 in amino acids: CASSTGNTIYF. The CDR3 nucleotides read TGTGCCAGCAGCACAGGAAACACCATATATTTT.

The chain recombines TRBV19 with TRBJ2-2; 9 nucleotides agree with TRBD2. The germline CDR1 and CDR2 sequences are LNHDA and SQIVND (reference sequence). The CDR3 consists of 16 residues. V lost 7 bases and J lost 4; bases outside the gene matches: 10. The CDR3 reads CASNLLAGRGTGELFF. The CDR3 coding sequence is TGTGCCAGTAACCTCCTAGCGGGGAGGGGCACCGGGGAGCTGTTTTTT.

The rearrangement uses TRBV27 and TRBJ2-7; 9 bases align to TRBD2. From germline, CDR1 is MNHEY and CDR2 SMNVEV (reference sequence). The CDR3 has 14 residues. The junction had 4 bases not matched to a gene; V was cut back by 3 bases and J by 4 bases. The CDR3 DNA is TGTGCCAGCAGTTTGGCGGGAGGGTTGTACGAGCAGTACTTC. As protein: CASSLAGGLYEQYF.

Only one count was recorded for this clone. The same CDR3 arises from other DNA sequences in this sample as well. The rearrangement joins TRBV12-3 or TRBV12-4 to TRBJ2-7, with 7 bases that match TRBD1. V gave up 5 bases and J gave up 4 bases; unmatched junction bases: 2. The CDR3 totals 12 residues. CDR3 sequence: CASSLQGYEQYF. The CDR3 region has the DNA TGTGCCAGCAGTCTACAGGGGTACGAGCAGTACTTC.

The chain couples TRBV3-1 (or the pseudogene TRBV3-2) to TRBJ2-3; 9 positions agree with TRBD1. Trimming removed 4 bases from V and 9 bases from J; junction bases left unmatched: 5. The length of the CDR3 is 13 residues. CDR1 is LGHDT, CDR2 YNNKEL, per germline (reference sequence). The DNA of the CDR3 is TGTGCCAGCAGCCCGGGACAGGGATTAACGCAGTATTTT. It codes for CASSPGQGLTQYF.